The sample holds a few counts of the clone carrying this T cell receptor (beta chain). Antigen unknown. The V end was cut by 0 bases, the J end by 2 bases, with 14 bases between. Germline lookup yields CDR1 SGHRS and CDR2 YFSETQ. CDR3 size: 16 residues. The data stem from a study of cytomegalovirus exposure and HLA in healthy donors. Healthy donors of bone marrow made up the group. The PCR employed 60 Vbeta primers together with 13 Jbeta primers. TCRdb's copy holds only in-frame clones and misses some; the assay was immunoSEQ multiplex PCR. The sample lists under 55,000 clones; 70% to 80% were seen once. Overall study findings and caveats: For most subjects, TCR beta sequences were reported to predict HLA-A and HLA-B alleles with accuracy.

The TCR originated in a woman younger than 45 in good health and CMV-seronegative. Source material: PBMCs. This chain connects TRBV5-1 to TRBJ1-1; D possibly corresponds to TRBD1 (5 bases). The CDR3 DNA is TGCGCCAGCAGCTTGGCCGTTGGGGGGTCTAACACTGAAGCTTTCTTT. Translating it yields CASSLAVGGSNTEAFF.